This T cell receptor beta chain came from a study of control samples from healthy donors and cancer patients. The length of the CDR3 is 13 residues. Trimming stripped 1 base from V and 10 bases from J, with 13 bases between. The germline V gene has CDR1 SGHVS and CDR2 FNYEAQ. Clones were sequenced by immunoSEQ multiplex PCR, and TCRdb holds only the in-frame ones, with some missing. The sample shows 120,000 to 150,000 clones, around 90% of them seen only once. This sequence originates from a man aged 25 to 40 in good health. Sequencing was carried out using blood. The chain uses TRBV7-6 and TRBJ1-1; possibly TRBD1 for D (5 bases). CDR3 bases: TGTGCCAGCAGCTTAGAGGGGATGGGCGTAGCTTTCTTT. The encoded protein is CASSLEGMGVAFF.